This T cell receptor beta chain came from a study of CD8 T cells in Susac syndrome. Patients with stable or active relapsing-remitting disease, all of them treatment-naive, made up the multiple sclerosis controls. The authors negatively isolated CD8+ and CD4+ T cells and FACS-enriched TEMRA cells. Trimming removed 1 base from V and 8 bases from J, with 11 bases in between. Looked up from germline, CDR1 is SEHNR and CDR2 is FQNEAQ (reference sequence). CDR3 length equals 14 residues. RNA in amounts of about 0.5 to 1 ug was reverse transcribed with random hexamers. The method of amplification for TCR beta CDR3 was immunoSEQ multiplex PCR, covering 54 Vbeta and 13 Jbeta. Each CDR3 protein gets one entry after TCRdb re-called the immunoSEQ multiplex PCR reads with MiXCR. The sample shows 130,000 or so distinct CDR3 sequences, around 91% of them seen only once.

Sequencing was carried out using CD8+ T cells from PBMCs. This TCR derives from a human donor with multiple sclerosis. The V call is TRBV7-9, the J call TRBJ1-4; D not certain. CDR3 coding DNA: TGTGCCAGCAGCTTAGTAGTGACGGGAGAAAAACTGTTTTTT. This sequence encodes CASSLVVTGEKLFF. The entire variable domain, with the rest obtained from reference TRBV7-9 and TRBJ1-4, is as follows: DTGVSQNPRHKITKRGQNVTFRCDPISEHNRLYWYRQTLGQGPEFLTYFQNEAQLEKSRLLSDRFSAERPKGSFSTLEIQRTEQGDSAMYLCASSLVVTGEKLFFGSGTQLSVL.